A selection of T cell receptor beta chains follows, all from one sample in a study of cytomegalovirus exposure and HLA in healthy donors. Assay: immunoSEQ multiplex PCR; the TCRdb copy retains only in-frame clones and omits some. The sample has some 190,000 clones, 82% seen once; the top ten hold over 1.5%. The specimen was PBMCs. The source of these receptors is a man aged 35-49 years in good health and CMV-seronegative. CDR3s include the opening cysteine and the closing phenylalanine or tryptophan. Fields, in order: CDR3 protein, CDR3 DNA, V gene, D gene, clone size, CDR3 length, J gene. D genes are given only for firm matches. The size of a clone is reported for some rows only, either as once, few or many, or as a class for expanded clones.

CDR3aa: CASSSPKRYNEQFF
CDR3nt: TGTGCCAGCAGTTCCCCCAAGAGATACAATGAGCAGTTCTTC
v_gene: TRBV11-3
d_gene: -
abundance: -
len: 14
j_gene: TRBJ2-1

CDR3aa: CASSSTGGKNTEAFF
CDR3nt: TGTGCCAGCAGTTCCACAGGGGGGAAGAACACTGAAGCTTTCTTT
v_gene: TRBV28
d_gene: TRBD1
abundance: -
len: 15
j_gene: TRBJ1-1

CDR3aa: CASRTTRGTIYF
CDR3nt: TGTGCCAGCAGGACGACGAGAGGCACCATATATTTT
v_gene: TRBV6-5
d_gene: -
abundance: few
len: 12
j_gene: TRBJ1-3

CDR3aa: CAWNRNGGPTETQYF
CDR3nt: TGTGCCTGGAATCGAAACGGGGGGCCGACGGAGACCCAGTACTTC
v_gene: TRBV30
d_gene: -
abundance: -
len: 15
j_gene: TRBJ2-5

CDR3aa: CASSGMTSGGYNEQFF
CDR3nt: TGTGCCAGCAGCGGGATGACTAGCGGGGGCTACAATGAGCAGTTCTTC
v_gene: TRBV7-6
d_gene: TRBD2
abundance: -
len: 16
j_gene: TRBJ2-1

CDR3aa: CRAGSNDEQFF
CDR3nt: TGCAGAGCAGGGTCGAACGATGAGCAGTTCTTC
v_gene: TRBV20-1
d_gene: -
abundance: -
len: 11
j_gene: TRBJ2-1

CDR3aa: CASSLGQGAGELFF
CDR3nt: TGTGCCAGCAGTTTGGGACAGGGGGCCGGGGAGCTGTTTTTT
v_gene: TRBV7-3
d_gene: TRBD1
abundance: -
len: 14
j_gene: TRBJ2-2

CDR3aa: CASTLSGRYQETQYF
CDR3nt: TGTGCCAGCACCCTTAGCGGGAGGTACCAAGAGACCCAGTACTTC
v_gene: TRBV7-2
d_gene: TRBD2
abundance: -
len: 15
j_gene: TRBJ2-5

CDR3aa: CASTPVRAAREQYF
CDR3nt: TGTGCCAGCACCCCCGTACGCGCGGCGAGGGAGCAGTACTTC
v_gene: TRBV6-5
d_gene: -
abundance: -
len: 14
j_gene: TRBJ2-7

CDR3aa: CAWSGGQGAGGEKLFF
CDR3nt: TGTGCCTGGAGTGGGGGACAGGGAGCAGGAGGCGAAAAACTGTTTTTT
v_gene: TRBV30
d_gene: TRBD1
abundance: few
len: 16
j_gene: TRBJ1-4

CDR3aa: CASEPWSSGRGTDTQYF
CDR3nt: TGTGCCAGCGAGCCCTGGTCTAGCGGGAGGGGCACAGATACGCAGTATTTT
v_gene: TRBV25-1
d_gene: TRBD2
abundance: -
len: 17
j_gene: TRBJ2-3

CDR3aa: CASSFGRLTVDTQYF
CDR3nt: TGTGCCAGCAGTTTTGGTAGGCTGACTGTGGATACGCAGTATTTT
v_gene: TRBV27
d_gene: -
abundance: -
len: 15
j_gene: TRBJ2-3

CDR3aa: CASSSPVGTGGRGNQPQHF
CDR3nt: TGTGCCAGCAGCTCCCCCGTAGGGACAGGGGGACGTGGCAATCAGCCCCAGCATTTT
v_gene: TRBV7-3
d_gene: TRBD1
abundance: -
len: 19
j_gene: TRBJ1-5

CDR3aa: CASTPSRETQYF
CDR3nt: TGCGCCTCGACCCCGTCTAGGGAGACCCAGTACTTC
v_gene: TRBV10-2
d_gene: -
abundance: -
len: 12
j_gene: TRBJ2-5

CDR3aa: CASSLRGGQTYEQYF
CDR3nt: TGTGCCAGCAGCTTACGAGGCGGACAGACCTACGAGCAGTACTTC
v_gene: TRBV7-2
d_gene: -
abundance: -
len: 15
j_gene: TRBJ2-7

CDR3aa: CASSVGQGSEAFF
CDR3nt: TGTGCCAGCAGCGTAGGACAGGGGAGTGAAGCTTTCTTT
v_gene: TRBV7-9
d_gene: TRBD1
abundance: -
len: 13
j_gene: TRBJ1-1

CDR3aa: CASSLVQADGYTF
CDR3nt: TGTGCCAGCAGCTTGGTCCAAGCGGATGGCTACACCTTC
v_gene: TRBV7-9
d_gene: -
abundance: -
len: 13
j_gene: TRBJ1-2

CDR3aa: CASSLDGATSQPQHF
CDR3nt: TGTGCCAGCAGTCTCGACGGAGCGACGAGTCAGCCCCAGCATTTT
v_gene: TRBV28
d_gene: -
abundance: -
len: 15
j_gene: TRBJ1-5

CDR3aa: CASSLQGAGEKLFF
CDR3nt: TGTGCCAGCAGTTTACAGGGGGCGGGTGAAAAACTGTTTTTT
v_gene: TRBV27
d_gene: TRBD1
abundance: -
len: 14
j_gene: TRBJ1-4

CDR3aa: CASSLPGVTEAFF
CDR3nt: TGTGCCAGCAGTTTACCAGGGGTGACTGAAGCTTTCTTT
v_gene: TRBV28
d_gene: -
abundance: -
len: 13
j_gene: TRBJ1-1

CDR3aa: CASSLSQIEQFF
CDR3nt: TGTGCCAGCAGCTTATCCCAAATTGAGCAGTTCTTC
v_gene: TRBV11-3
d_gene: -
abundance: -
len: 12
j_gene: TRBJ2-1

CDR3aa: CAWSVPGQVYTF
CDR3nt: TGTGCCTGGAGTGTACCAGGGCAGGTCTACACCTTC
v_gene: TRBV30
d_gene: -
abundance: -
len: 12
j_gene: TRBJ1-2

CDR3aa: CASSRDSPNTGELFF
CDR3nt: TGTGCCAGCAGTCGTGACAGTCCTAACACCGGGGAGCTGTTTTTT
v_gene: TRBV5-4
d_gene: -
abundance: -
len: 15
j_gene: TRBJ2-2

CDR3aa: CASSYSAGGGTGELFF
CDR3nt: TGCGCCAGCAGCTATAGTGCGGGAGGCGGGACCGGGGAGCTGTTTTTT
v_gene: TRBV4-3
d_gene: TRBD2
abundance: -
len: 16
j_gene: TRBJ2-2

CDR3aa: CASSLGIRSYEQYF
CDR3nt: TGTGCCAGCAGCTTAGGTATTAGAAGCTACGAGCAGTACTTC
v_gene: TRBV7-2
d_gene: -
abundance: -
len: 14
j_gene: TRBJ2-7

CDR3aa: CASSFDPGVVSGNTIYF
CDR3nt: TGCGCCAGCAGCTTCGATCCAGGGGTAGTTTCAGGAAACACCATATATTTT
v_gene: TRBV5-1
d_gene: -
abundance: -
len: 17
j_gene: TRBJ1-3

CDR3aa: CASSSTGDTQYF
CDR3nt: TGTGCCAGCAGCTCAACAGGAGATACGCAGTATTTT
v_gene: TRBV13
d_gene: -
abundance: -
len: 12
j_gene: TRBJ2-3

CDR3aa: CASSAFTGNTEAFF
CDR3nt: TGTGCCAGCAGTGCCTTCACAGGGAACACTGAAGCTTTCTTT
v_gene: TRBV2
d_gene: -
abundance: -
len: 14
j_gene: TRBJ1-1

CDR3aa: CASSLGPGQGAGYTF
CDR3nt: TGCGCCAGCAGCTTGGGACCGGGACAAGGGGCCGGCTACACCTTC
v_gene: TRBV5-1
d_gene: -
abundance: -
len: 15
j_gene: TRBJ1-2

CDR3aa: CASSLSLNTEAFF
CDR3nt: TGTGCCAGCAGCCTCAGTCTGAACACTGAAGCTTTCTTT
v_gene: TRBV14
d_gene: -
abundance: -
len: 13
j_gene: TRBJ1-1

CDR3aa: CASSLTGSSQPQHF
CDR3nt: TGTGCCAGTAGCCTGACAGGGAGCTCTCAGCCCCAGCATTTT
v_gene: TRBV19
d_gene: TRBD1
abundance: -
len: 14
j_gene: TRBJ1-5

CDR3aa: CASSSGGIPNYGYTF
CDR3nt: TGTGCCAGCAGTTCCGGGGGTATTCCTAACTATGGCTACACCTTC
v_gene: TRBV28
d_gene: -
abundance: once
len: 15
j_gene: TRBJ1-2

CDR3aa: CASSFGGRASAGELFF
CDR3nt: TGTGCCAGCAGCTTTGGCGGGAGGGCCTCTGCCGGGGAGCTGTTTTTT
v_gene: TRBV5-4
d_gene: TRBD2
abundance: -
len: 16
j_gene: TRBJ2-2

CDR3aa: CASSNGQTYQETQYF
CDR3nt: TGTGCCAGCAGTAATGGGCAGACGTACCAAGAGACCCAGTACTTC
v_gene: TRBV6-1
d_gene: -
abundance: -
len: 15
j_gene: TRBJ2-5

CDR3aa: CASTPDRGHEQYF
CDR3nt: TGTGCCAGTACACCGGACAGGGGTCACGAGCAGTACTTC
v_gene: TRBV19
d_gene: TRBD1
abundance: -
len: 13
j_gene: TRBJ2-7

CDR3aa: CASSPTGTGTDTQYF
CDR3nt: TGTGCCAGCAGCCCAACCGGGACAGGGACAGATACGCAGTATTTT
v_gene: TRBV7-8
d_gene: TRBD1
abundance: once
len: 15
j_gene: TRBJ2-3

CDR3aa: CASGLDPGTYGYTF
CDR3nt: TGTGCTAGTGGTTTGGACCCCGGGACATATGGCTACACCTTC
v_gene: TRBV12-5
d_gene: -
abundance: -
len: 14
j_gene: TRBJ1-2

CDR3aa: CASSLGGSWAYEQYF
CDR3nt: TGTGCCAGCAGCTTGGGGGGGAGTTGGGCCTACGAGCAGTACTTC
v_gene: TRBV7-3
d_gene: TRBD2
abundance: -
len: 15
j_gene: TRBJ2-7

CDR3aa: CASSGGDRGREKLFF
CDR3nt: TGTGCCAGCAGTGGCGGGGACAGGGGGCGTGAAAAACTGTTTTTT
v_gene: TRBV28
d_gene: TRBD1
abundance: -
len: 15
j_gene: TRBJ1-4

CDR3aa: CASSQDPRLQPQHF
CDR3nt: TGCGCCAGCAGCCAAGATCCCAGGCTACAGCCCCAGCATTTT
v_gene: TRBV4-1
d_gene: -
abundance: -
len: 14
j_gene: TRBJ1-5

CDR3aa: CASSEGQGNYGYTF
CDR3nt: TGTGCCAGCAGTGAAGGACAGGGTAACTATGGCTACACCTTC
v_gene: TRBV6-1
d_gene: TRBD1
abundance: -
len: 14
j_gene: TRBJ1-2

CDR3aa: CASSSPGGWGFKNTEAFF
CDR3nt: TGTGCCAGCAGTTCTCCAGGGGGCTGGGGTTTTAAGAACACTGAAGCTTTCTTT
v_gene: TRBV2
d_gene: TRBD1
abundance: -
len: 18
j_gene: TRBJ1-1

CDR3aa: CASSRTRSRDTQYF
CDR3nt: TGTGCCAGCAGTCGTACTAGGAGTAGAGATACGCAGTATTTT
v_gene: TRBV6-5
d_gene: -
abundance: -
len: 14
j_gene: TRBJ2-3

CDR3aa: CASSRPGAGDRNTQYF
CDR3nt: TGTGCCAGCAGTCGGCCCGGGGCGGGAGATCGGAATACGCAGTATTTT
v_gene: TRBV27
d_gene: TRBD2
abundance: -
len: 16
j_gene: TRBJ2-3

CDR3aa: CASSLGGGNTEAFF
CDR3nt: TGTGCCAGCAGTTTGGGGGGAGGGAACACTGAAGCTTTCTTT
v_gene: TRBV28
d_gene: -
abundance: -
len: 14
j_gene: TRBJ1-1